The 18 T cell receptor beta chains in this list originate from one sample, sequenced in a study of cytomegalovirus exposure and HLA in healthy donors (dated by TCRdb to about 2017). The method behind the library was the immunoSEQ multiplex PCR assay. For the multiplex PCR, a mixture combining 60 forward primers for TCR Vbeta segments and 13 reverse primers for TCR Jbeta segments was used. TCRdb took over this immuneACCESS table, retaining in-frame rearrangements with V and J assigned. Such tables are incomplete; in checked studies, under half of the missing clones stem from an unresolved V gene, and the remainder is unexplained. The sample profile shows approximately 120,000 clones; roughly 80% of them were found once. About 1.8% of the sample lies in the top ten. Sequenced material: PBMCs. The receptors shown here come from a man between 18 and 29 years old in good health and CMV-seronegative.

This chain connects TRBV4-2 to TRBJ1-2, with TRBD1 identical over 7 bases. V was clipped by 0 bases and J by 3 bases; unmatched bases: 4. This CDR3 has 15 amino acids. Germline CDR1 and CDR2: LGHNA and YNFKEQ. CDR3 sequence reads: CASSQEDRNYYGYTF. CDR3 nucleotide sequence: TGTGCCAGCAGCCAAGAGGACAGGAACTACTATGGCTACACCTTC.

The rearrangement links TRBV29-1 to TRBJ2-2; D uncertain. The CDR3 has 12 amino acids. V gave up 5 bases and J gave up 1 base, with 5 bases separating them. Germline V CDR1 and CDR2: SQVTM, ANQGSEA. The CDR3 DNA is TGCAGCGTTTGGCAGAACACCGGGGAGCTGTTTTTT. Translating gives CSVWQNTGELFF.

The rearrangement uses TRBV27 and TRBJ1-5; 7 bases align to TRBD1. With V trimmed by 5 bases and J by 7 bases, 2 bases remained unmatched. The germline V gene encodes CDR1 MNHEY and CDR2 SMNVEV (reference sequence). This CDR3 comprises 12 residues. CDR3 sequence reads: CASSNRGQPQHF. DNA for the CDR3: TGTGCCAGCAGTAACAGGGGCCAGCCCCAGCATTTT.

This chain uses TRBV7-2 with TRBJ2-2; possibly TRBD1 for D (5 bases). With 2 bases removed from V and 5 bases from J, the gap between germline ends came to 9 bases. The germline V gene has CDR1 SGHTA and CDR2 FQGNSA. The CDR3 runs 14 residues. The CDR3 sequence is CASSLSPGTGELFF. CDR3 in DNA: TGTGCCAGCAGCTTATCGCCAGGGACCGGGGAGCTGTTTTTT.

The genes are TRBV19 and TRBJ2-5; 11 bases fit TRBD2. Germline V lookup: CDR1 LNHDA, CDR2 SQIVND (reference sequence). V dropped 3 bases and J dropped 0; count of bases not matched to a gene: 3. CDR3 size: 16 residues. CDR3 coding DNA: TGTGCCAGTAGTATCCTTAGCGGGGGGGACCAAGAGACCCAGTACTTC. Residues: CASSILSGGDQETQYF.

This chain's CDR3 is CASSPGRGQGVYEQYF. As DNA, the CDR3 is TGTGCCAGCAGCCCGGGACGGGGACAGGGGGTATACGAGCAGTACTTC. The V gene is TRBV11-3, the J gene TRBJ2-7, with TRBD1 identical over 11 bases. V gave up 5 bases and J gave up 4 bases; unmatched junction bases: 10. The CDR3 has 16 amino acids. The germline V gene has CDR1 SGHNT and CDR2 YENEEA.

CDR3 protein: CASSLTNTGELFF. The CDR3 bases are TGTGCCAGCAGCTTAACTAATACCGGGGAGCTGTTTTTT. V and J are TRBV7-2 and TRBJ2-2; D uncertain. V shed 2 bases and J shed 5 bases, with 6 bases lying between them. Germline lookup yields CDR1 SGHTA and CDR2 FQGNSA. The CDR3 totals 13 residues.

J is TRBJ1-2 and V is TRBV5-1, with 9 bases lining up with TRBD1. The length of the CDR3 is 15 residues. CDR1 and CDR2 from the germline V gene are SGHRS and YFSETQ. With 0 bases clipped from V and 3 bases from J, the junction kept 3 bases outside the gene matches. In nucleotides, the CDR3 is TGCGCCAGCAGCTTGGGACAGGGGGTTTACTATGGCTACACCTTC. It yields the protein CASSLGQGVYYGYTF.

V gene TRBV7-3 combines with J gene TRBJ1-1; 7 bases agree with TRBD1. Germline V gene data show CDR1 as SGHTA and CDR2 as FQGTGA. The CDR3 length is 15 residues. V was pared by 5 bases and J by 0 bases, with 6 bases of the junction left unmatched. CDR3 loop: CASSPGGQLNTEAFF. CDR3 sequence (DNA): TGTGCCAGCAGCCCCGGGGGACAGCTGAACACTGAAGCTTTCTTT.

CDR3 residues: CASSDRGGGDNEQFF. CDR3 nucleotides: TGTGCCAGCAGTGACCGTGGCGGGGGGGACAATGAGCAGTTCTTC. This chain connects TRBV2 to TRBJ2-1; 9 bases line up with TRBD2. Germline CDR1 reads SNHLY; CDR2 reads FYNNEI. The CDR3 loop spans 15 amino acids. With V trimmed by 3 bases and J by 5 bases, 5 bases remained unmatched.

The gene calls are TRBV7-2 and TRBJ1-3; maybe TRBD1 (6 bases). Looked up from germline, CDR1 is SGHTA and CDR2 is FQGNSA. There are 15 residues in the CDR3. V was pared by 8 bases and J by 2 bases, with 16 bases between. CDR3 bases: TGTGCCAGCCACATACAGGGAGCACCTGGAAACACCATATATTTT. Amino acids: CASHIQGAPGNTIYF.

The chain recombines TRBV4-1 with TRBJ2-7; 13 bases align to TRBD2. The CDR3 covers 17 residues. Germline loops: CDR1 MGHRA, CDR2 YSYEKL. V shed 2 bases, J shed 3 bases, and the junction held 7 bases outside the gene matches. Written as DNA, the CDR3 is TGCGCCAGCAGCCAAAGACTAGCGGGGGGTCAGGGCTACGAGCAGTACTTC. As protein: CASSQRLAGGQGYEQYF.

The chain has TRBV2 and TRBJ1-4; 9 nucleotides agree with TRBD1. The junction had 7 bases not matched to a gene; V was cut back by 6 bases and J by 8 bases. CDR3 length: 14 amino acids. CDR1 SNHLY and CDR2 FYNNEI come from the germline V gene. Written as DNA, the CDR3 is TGTGCCAGCAGACCGGGACAGGGAATCGAAAAACTGTTTTTT. The encoded protein is CASRPGQGIEKLFF.

V and J are TRBV11-2 and TRBJ2-1; TRBD2 matches at 14 bases. V trimming: 2 bases; J trimming: 6 bases; junction bases outside the gene matches: 9. The CDR3 contains 18 residues. Germline V gene data show CDR1 as SGHAT and CDR2 as FQNNGV. In DNA form, the CDR3 reads TGTGCCAGCAGCTTAAATAGACTAGCGGGGGGGCCGGGCAATGAGCAGTTCTTC. This sequence encodes CASSLNRLAGGPGNEQFF.

This chain joins TRBV5-6 and TRBJ2-7; weak D call: TRBD1 (5 bases). V lost 1 base, J lost 5 bases, and 16 bases lay in between. This CDR3 region has 15 residues. Germline CDR1 reads SGHDT; CDR2 reads YYEEEE. This CDR3 reads CASSLWAGLVNEQYF. As DNA, the CDR3 is TGTGCCAGCAGCTTGTGGGCAGGGCTAGTAAACGAGCAGTACTTC.

The gene calls are TRBV29-1 and TRBJ2-3; D is unclear. CDR1 SQVTM and CDR2 ANQGSEA come from the germline V gene. The V and J ends lost 3 bases and 4 bases respectively, with 5 bases between them. This CDR3 contains 11 residues. The CDR3 region has the DNA TGCAGCGTTGAGTGGCCAGATACGCAGTATTTT. As protein: CSVEWPDTQYF.

This clone was seen only a few times. This chain links TRBV14 with TRBJ2-1; TRBD2 aligns across 10 bases. Looked up from germline, CDR1 is SGHDN and CDR2 is FVKESK. The CDR3 has 15 residues. V trimming: 2 bases; J trimming: 7 bases; junction bases outside the gene matches: 5. The CDR3 loop is CASSQSAGGPNEQFF. For the CDR3, the DNA is TGTGCCAGCAGCCAATCAGCGGGGGGGCCAAATGAGCAGTTCTTC.

The chain joins TRBV19 to TRBJ1-5; 9 bases fit TRBD1. Germline V gene data show CDR1 as LNHDA and CDR2 as SQIVND (reference sequence). The trim removed 9 bases at V and 3 bases at J, leaving 9 bases unmatched. This CDR3 comprises 15 residues. CDR3 nucleotide sequence: TGTGCCAGCCATTCCGACAGGGGGGTCAATCAGCCCCAGCATTTT. This codes for CASHSDRGVNQPQHF.